Following are 28 T cell receptor beta chains from one sample sequenced in a study of blood T cell repertoires in COVID-19. Produced via immunoSEQ multiplex PCR; TCRdb's table is partial and in-frame only. The repertoire holds over 400,000 clones, around 85% seen once, with around 7.9% in the top ten. Specimen: PBMCs or T cells enriched from blood (not recorded which). These TCRs come from a woman aged 55-69 years who had recovered from COVID-19.

DNA for the CDR3: TGTGCCAGCAGCCAAGAAGCAGGTTTGGCCCAGTACTTC. Encoded protein: CASSQEAGLAQYF. The chain recombines TRBV3-1 (or the pseudogene TRBV3-2) with TRBJ2-5, with D unresolved. V was pared by 0 bases and J by 9 bases, with 11 bases between. Germline V CDR1 and CDR2: LGHDT, YNNKEL (reference sequence). The CDR3 has 13 amino acids.

This chain uses TRBV6-5 with TRBJ1-2; TRBD1 aligns across 10 bases. J gave up 5 bases and V 6 bases, and 3 bases lay outside the gene matches. CDR3 size: 13 residues. CDR1 is MNHEY, CDR2 SVGAGI, per germline. CDR3 DNA: TGTGCCAGCAGGACAGGGGGCCGGTATGGCTACACCTTC. This encodes CASRTGGRYGYTF.

The chain joins TRBV2 to TRBJ2-3; D perhaps matches TRBD2 (6 bases). The CDR3 runs to 16 residues. Germline CDR1 is SNHLY and CDR2 is FYNNEI. Trimming pared 1 base from V and 6 bases from J, leaving 17 bases between. The CDR3 region has the DNA TGTGCCAGCAGTGAAGGGAGGGTAATATTTGGGGATACGCAGTATTTT. Translation gives CASSEGRVIFGDTQYF. The full variable domain, its missing parts supplied by reference TRBV2 and TRBJ2-3, is EPEVTQTPSHQVTQMGQEVILRCVPISNHLYFYWYRQILGQKVEFLVSFYNNEISEKSEIFDDQFSVERPDGSNFTLKIRSTKLEDSAMYFCASSEGRVIFGDTQYFGPGTRLTVL.

The rearrangement links TRBV5-4 to TRBJ1-4; 8 bases are shared with TRBD1. The J segment lost 4 bases and the V segment lost 4 bases, leaving 3 bases of the junction unmatched. Germline V gene sequence: CDR1 SGHNT, CDR2 YYREEE (reference sequence). This CDR3 is built from 14 residues. The CDR3 is CASSRTGFNEKLFF. CDR3 nucleotides: TGTGCCAGCAGCCGGACAGGGTTTAATGAAAAACTGTTTTTT.

The genes are TRBV4-1 and TRBJ1-1; D remains unclear. This CDR3 has 15 residues. V lost 1 base to trimming and J lost 3 bases, with 12 bases between them. From germline, CDR1 is MGHRA and CDR2 YSYEKL. This CDR3 reads CASSQALTRDTEAFF. DNA of the CDR3: TGCGCCAGCAGCCAAGCACTAACCCGGGACACTGAAGCTTTCTTT.

This chain joins TRBV7-8 and TRBJ2-5; weak D call: TRBD2 (5 bases). Germline V lookup: CDR1 SGHVS, CDR2 FQNEAQ. V was trimmed by 5 bases and J by 6 bases, leaving 16 bases between them. This CDR3 region has 14 residues. CDR3 bases: TGTGCCAGCAGCCCTCAGCTAGCCGGGCAGACCCAGTACTTC. It yields the protein CASSPQLAGQTQYF.

This sequence joins TRBV10-3 and TRBJ2-1, with 7 bases lining up with TRBD2. V was clipped by 0 bases and J by 8 bases; unmatched bases: 7. The CDR3 contains 15 residues. The germline V gene encodes CDR1 ENHRY and CDR2 SYGVKD. The CDR3 DNA follows: TGTGCCATCAGTGAGTCCCGACTAGCTGAGGATGAGCAGTTCTTC. This encodes CAISESRLAEDEQFF.

The chain recombines TRBV7-2 with TRBJ2-3, with 7 bases matching TRBD2. Trimming at V came to 5 bases and at J to 4 bases, leaving 6 bases not matched to a gene. Germline assignment: CDR1 SGHTA and CDR2 FQGNSA. The CDR3 sequence is 14 residues long. The DNA for the CDR3 is TGTGCCAGCAGCCCGGGACTAAGTTCAGATACGCAGTATTTT. It yields the protein CASSPGLSSDTQYF.

The chain combines TRBV20-1 with TRBJ1-1, with TRBD1 as a possible D gene (6 bases). The CDR3 contains 11 residues. Germline V gives CDR1 DFQATT, CDR2 SNEGSKA (reference sequence). Between the trimmed V and J ends, which lost 4 bases and 8 bases, there was a span of 11 bases. CDR3 loop: CSAKSRGEAFF. The CDR3 coding sequence is TGCAGTGCTAAAAGTAGGGGGGAAGCTTTCTTT.

The chain is built from TRBV6-5 and TRBJ1-2; tentative D call: TRBD1 (6 bases). This CDR3 comprises 16 residues. V was clipped by 2 bases and J by 4 bases, with 17 bases between them. The germline CDR1 and CDR2 sequences are MNHEY and SVGAGI. The CDR3, as DNA: TGTGCCAGCAGTTACCGAGCCTTTACAGGGTTCTATGGCTACACCTTC. As protein: CASSYRAFTGFYGYTF.

The chain couples TRBV3-1 (or the pseudogene TRBV3-2) to TRBJ2-7; tentatively, D is TRBD2 (5 bases). V gave up 1 base and J gave up 6 bases, with 16 bases separating them. This CDR3 is built from 15 residues. Germline CDR1 LGHDT, CDR2 YNNKEL (reference sequence). The CDR3: CASSQGALAFGEQYF. The CDR3 region has the DNA TGTGCCAGCAGCCAAGGGGCGCTAGCCTTTGGCGAGCAGTACTTC.

The V gene is TRBV19, the J gene TRBJ2-3; 8 bases fit TRBD2. CDR3 length: 17 amino acids. V trimming: 5 bases; J trimming: 5 bases; junction bases outside the gene matches: 15. Germline lookup yields CDR1 LNHDA and CDR2 SQIVND (reference sequence). The CDR3 nucleotides read TGTGCCAGTAGTCCCAAAGCGGGGGCTGGCTTGGGAGATACGCAGTATTTT. It codes for CASSPKAGAGLGDTQYF. The whole variable domain, remainder taken from reference TRBV19 and TRBJ2-3, is DGGITQSPKYLFRKEGQNVTLSCEQNLNHDAMYWYRQDPGQGLRLIYYSQIVNDFQKGDIAEGYSVSREKKESFPLTVTSAQKNPTAFYLCASSPKAGAGLGDTQYFGPGTRLTVL.

The chain combines TRBV19 with TRBJ2-6; 8 nucleotides line up with TRBD1. The length of the CDR3 is 18 residues. The ends lost 7 bases at V and 0 bases at J; junction bases unmatched: 11. Germline CDR1 LNHDA, CDR2 SQIVND (reference sequence). The CDR3: CASNSKGTGTSGANVLTF. The CDR3 nucleotides are TGTGCCAGTAATTCTAAGGGGACAGGCACCTCTGGGGCCAACGTCCTGACTTTC.

The chain joins TRBV7-9 to TRBJ1-2; D possibly corresponds to TRBD1 (6 bases). V gave up 6 bases and J gave up 2 bases, with 10 bases separating them. The CDR3 contains 13 residues. CDR1 is SEHNR, CDR2 FQNEAQ, per germline (reference sequence). Written as DNA, the CDR3 is TGTGCCAGCAGTGGGGGCTCCAACTATGGCTACACCTTC. This gives the protein CASSGGSNYGYTF.

CDR3 sequence (DNA): TGCGCCAGCAGCCCGGACAGGGAAACAGATACGCAGTATTTT. Translated, it gives CASSPDRETDTQYF. The chain has TRBV5-1 and TRBJ2-3; TRBD1 matches at 8 bases. This CDR3 region has 14 residues. CDR1 is SGHRS and CDR2 is YFSETQ in the germline V gene. V lost 4 bases, J lost 3 bases, and 4 bases stayed unmatched. Variable domain in full (rest from reference TRBV5-1 and TRBJ2-3): KAGVTQTPRYLIKTRGQQVTLSCSPISGHRSVSWYQQTPGQGLQFLFEYFSETQRNKGNFPGRFSGRQFSNSRSEMNVSTLELGDSALYLCASSPDRETDTQYFGPGTRLTVL.

The table lists this clone with a count of one. The V and J genes are TRBV27 and TRBJ1-2, with 10 bases aligning to TRBD1. Germline assignment: CDR1 MNHEY and CDR2 SMNVEV (reference sequence). With V trimmed by 4 bases and J by 6 bases, 5 bases remained unmatched. The CDR3 length is 14 residues. The DNA for the CDR3 is TGTGCCAGCAGTTCCCAGACAGGGGGCAATGGCTACACCTTC. Encoded protein: CASSSQTGGNGYTF.

The rearrangement uses TRBV6-5 and TRBJ2-7; weak D call: TRBD1 (5 bases). The V gene's germline CDR1 is MNHEY and CDR2 SVGAGI. This CDR3 spans 13 amino acids. V was shortened by 6 bases and J by 3 bases, with 12 bases between the two germline ends. CDR3 residues: CASSERQGYEQYV. CDR3 in DNA: TGTGCCAGCAGCGAGAGGCAGGGCTACGAGCAGTACGTC.

V gene TRBV11-2 combines with J gene TRBJ2-6, with D possibly matching TRBD1 (6 bases). In germline, CDR1 is SGHAT, CDR2 FQNNGV. The V end was cut by 5 bases, the J end by 2 bases, with 10 bases between. This CDR3 comprises 15 residues. The CDR3 region is CASSPRQAGANVLTF. CDR3 DNA: TGTGCCAGCAGCCCCCGACAGGCTGGGGCCAACGTCCTGACTTTC.

The table lists this clone with a count of one. The chain is built from TRBV6-5 and TRBJ2-7; 11 bases match TRBD2. The germline CDR1 and CDR2 sequences are MNHEY and SVGAGI. The CDR3 is made up of 15 amino acids. V shed 7 bases and J 3 bases; nucleotides not matched to a gene: 8. This chain's CDR3 is CASKVSGGVVYEQYV. The CDR3 DNA sequence: TGTGCCAGCAAGGTTAGCGGGGGGGTGGTCTACGAGCAGTACGTC.

The chain carries TRBV5-1 and TRBJ1-1, with D perhaps matching TRBD1 (6 bases). The V end was cut by 3 bases, the J end by 7 bases, with 16 bases between. The length of the CDR3 is 14 residues. CDR1 and CDR2 from the germline V gene are SGHRS and YFSETQ. The DNA for the CDR3 is TGCGCCAGCAGCTGGGGACACACGAACCTTGAAGCTTTCTTT. Translation gives CASSWGHTNLEAFF.

The chain couples TRBV12-5 to TRBJ2-2, with a weak D call TRBD1 (5 bases). V dropped 6 bases and J dropped 4 bases, with 12 bases sitting between them. Germline V gives CDR1 LGHNT, CDR2 FRNRAP. The CDR3 covers 14 residues. The CDR3 nucleotides are TGTGCTAGTGGGGGGCAGTTTATCACCGGGGAGCTGTTTTTT. Amino acids: CASGGQFITGELFF.

The V and J genes are TRBV20-1 and TRBJ1-2; D perhaps matches TRBD1 (5 bases). The CDR3 length is 11 residues. From germline, CDR1 is DFQATT and CDR2 SNEGSKA (reference sequence). Trimming stripped 6 bases from V and 8 bases from J, with 13 bases between. The CDR3 loop is CSALQGIGYTF. Here the CDR3 DNA reads TGCAGTGCCTTGCAGGGAATCGGCTACACCTTC.

V is TRBV27 and J is TRBJ2-6, with a tentative D call TRBD1 (5 bases). There are 15 residues in the CDR3. The ends were cut back, 6 bases at V and 3 bases at J, with 12 bases in the middle. Germline V gene data show CDR1 as MNHEY and CDR2 as SMNVEV (reference sequence). This chain's CDR3 is CASSRQGNGANVLTF. DNA for the CDR3: TGTGCCAGCAGCCGTCAGGGTAATGGGGCCAACGTCCTGACTTTC.

This clone appeared a single time. The genes are TRBV12-3 or TRBV12-4 and TRBJ1-1; 8 bases are shared with TRBD1. V lost 6 bases and J lost 5; bases outside the gene matches: 5. The CDR3 is made up of 13 amino acids. CDR3 sequence: CASRIRTGTEAFF. Here the CDR3 DNA reads TGTGCCAGCAGGATACGGACAGGGACTGAAGCTTTCTTT.

The chain couples TRBV4-1 to TRBJ2-7; 9 bases match TRBD1. The trim removed 3 bases at V and 2 bases at J, leaving 5 bases unmatched. This CDR3 comprises 15 residues. Germline CDR1 MGHRA, CDR2 YSYEKL. The CDR3 coding sequence is TGCGCCAGCAGCCAGAGGACAGGGGAGACCTACGAGCAGTACTTC. Residues: CASSQRTGETYEQYF.

The rearrangement links TRBV15 to TRBJ2-3; 9 bases align to TRBD2. Germline loops: CDR1 LNHNV, CDR2 YYDKDF (reference sequence). CDR3 size: 16 residues. V lost 2 bases and J lost 4; bases outside the gene matches: 7. This chain's CDR3 is CATSRWASGASDTQYF. The CDR3 nucleotides are TGTGCCACCAGCAGATGGGCTAGCGGGGCCTCAGATACGCAGTATTTT.

This clone was observed a few times. The V call is TRBV5-1, the J call TRBJ2-1, with D unresolved. V dropped 0 bases and J dropped 1 base, with 14 bases sitting between them. Germline V gives CDR1 SGHRS, CDR2 YFSETQ. The CDR3 is made up of 17 amino acids. CDR3 sequence reads: CASSLGQASLSYNEQFF. CDR3 DNA sequence: TGCGCCAGCAGCTTGGGCCAGGCCAGCCTATCCTACAATGAGCAGTTCTTC.

With regard to this clone: Other DNA sequences in this specimen translate into the identical CDR3. The rearrangement uses TRBV12-3 or TRBV12-4 and TRBJ1-5; perhaps TRBD1 as D (5 bases). The ends were cut back, 3 bases at V and 5 bases at J, with 8 bases in the middle. CDR3 length equals 13 residues. The CDR3 DNA reads as TGTGCCAGCAGTTTCGGGGGGGATCAGCCCCAGCATTTT. Translation: CASSFGGDQPQHF.